These 23 T cell receptor beta chains were all obtained from the same sample, sequenced in a study of T cells after yellow fever vaccination. Using its own MiXCR run on the 5' RACE reads, TCRdb lists one record per CDR3 protein. The sample includes 50,000 to 60,000 distinct CDR3 sequences, 6.6% of them seen just once. Sequencing used CD8+ T cells not binding an NS4B(214-222) dextramer, sorted from PBMCs, obtained more than 35 days after the first yellow fever vaccination. The receptors derive from a man younger than 35 who received the YFV17D yellow fever vaccine.

This clonotype occurred many times. V is TRBV27 and J is TRBJ1-4; D ambiguous. Per the germline V gene, CDR1 is MNHEY and CDR2 is SMNVEV (reference sequence). Trimming shortened V by 5 bases and J by 8 bases, and 12 bases separated the two germline ends. CDR3 length equals 13 residues. The CDR3 DNA reads TGTGCCAGCAGTGAGGTGACGGGGGAAAAACTGTTTTTT. Residues: CASSEVTGEKLFF.

The rearrangement joins TRBV5-6 to TRBJ1-3; D is uncertain. The V gene's germline CDR1 is SGHDT and CDR2 YYEEEE. Trimming took 4 bases from V and 0 from J, leaving 23 bases between them. The CDR3 has 19 amino acids. CDR3 in DNA: TGTGCCAGCAGCGCCACCCCCGGACGGAGCGAAAGCTCTGGAAACACCATATATTTT. Translation: CASSATPGRSESSGNTIYF.

This clonotype was observed at least ten times. The chain links TRBV6-1 to TRBJ1-5, with a tentative D call TRBD1 (5 bases). The germline gives CDR1 MNHNS, CDR2 SASEGT. Trimming took 6 bases from V and 2 from J, leaving 14 bases between them. The CDR3 is made up of 15 amino acids. Here the CDR3 reads CASSLQGRGNQPQHF. The CDR3 region has the DNA TGTGCCAGCAGCCTCCAGGGAAGGGGCAATCAGCCCCAGCATTTT.

The genes are TRBV7-9 and TRBJ2-5, with D unclear. Deletions cut 5 bases from V and 2 bases from J, with 12 bases between. Germline V gene data show CDR1 as SEHNR and CDR2 as FQNEAQ (reference sequence). The CDR3 length is 14 residues. The DNA of the CDR3 is TGTGCCAGCAGCCCGGCAGGCCTTCAAGAGACCCAGTACTTC. The encoded protein is CASSPAGLQETQYF. Together with reference TRBV7-9 and TRBJ2-5, the CDR3 gives the full variable domain: DTGVSQNPRHKITKRGQNVTFRCDPISEHNRLYWYRQTLGQGPEFLTYFQNEAQLEKSRLLSDRFSAERPKGSFSTLEIQRTEQGDSAMYLCASSPAGLQETQYFGPGTRLLVL.

The table lists this clonotype with many counts. J is TRBJ1-1 and V is TRBV12-3 or TRBV12-4, with D possibly being TRBD1 (6 bases). Between the trimmed V and J ends, which lost 9 bases and 4 bases, there was a span of 21 bases. The CDR3 is made up of 15 amino acids. CDR3 amino acids: CARMTGGYISTEAFF. CDR3 DNA: TGTGCCAGGATGACAGGTGGCTATATTAGCACTGAAGCTTTCTTT.

Only a few counts were recorded for this clonotype. J is TRBJ2-1 and V is TRBV12-3 or TRBV12-4; D possibly corresponds to TRBD2 (5 bases). The V end was cut by 4 bases, the J end by 10 bases, with 5 bases between. This CDR3 region has 10 residues. CDR3 nucleotides: TGTGCCAGCAGTTGGAGGGAGCAGTTCTTC. This sequence encodes CASSWREQFF.

This chain connects TRBV29-1 to TRBJ2-4; D might be TRBD1 (6 bases). Trimming removed 4 bases at V and 8 bases at J, with 15 bases between. Germline lookup yields CDR1 SQVTM and CDR2 ANQGSEA. This CDR3 has 13 amino acids. In DNA form, the CDR3 reads TGCAGCGTTGTTAAACAGGGTCGTTACATTCAGTACTTC. Protein sequence: CSVVKQGRYIQYF.

The chain recombines TRBV4-3 with TRBJ1-3; D remains ambiguous. The ends were cut back, 0 bases at V and 0 bases at J, with 9 bases in the middle. CDR3 length: 16 residues. CDR1 LGHNA and CDR2 YSLEER come from the germline V gene. This CDR3 reads CASSQDKQISGNTIYF. DNA for the CDR3: TGCGCCAGCAGCCAAGATAAACAGATCTCTGGAAACACCATATATTTT.

In this sample, this clonotype turned up many times. The gene calls are TRBV6-5 and TRBJ2-7; D unresolved. Germline CDR1 reads MNHEY; CDR2 reads SVGAGI. The germline V and J ends were trimmed by 2 bases and 6 bases, with 8 bases remaining between them. The CDR3 length is 12 residues. Here the CDR3 reads CASSYEGFEQYF. The CDR3 DNA follows: TGTGCCAGCAGTTACGAAGGGTTCGAGCAGTACTTC.

The sample holds many counts of this clonotype. The chain has TRBV5-5 and TRBJ2-3; D is unresolved. The length of the CDR3 is 12 residues. V lost 3 bases and J lost 5, with 7 bases in between. CDR1 and CDR2 from the germline V gene are SGHKS and YYEKEE (reference sequence). The CDR3 loop reads CASSWYQDTQYF. CDR3 in DNA: TGTGCCAGCAGCTGGTACCAAGATACGCAGTATTTT.

J is TRBJ2-2 and V is TRBV29-1; perhaps TRBD1 as D (5 bases). Between the trimmed V and J ends, which lost 0 bases and 4 bases, there was a span of 18 bases. Germline CDR1 reads SQVTM; CDR2 reads ANQGSEA. This CDR3 comprises 17 residues. The CDR3 bases are TGCAGCGTTGAAGATAGGCTGGCAGGGCGAAGCACCGGGGAGCTGTTTTTT. Amino acids: CSVEDRLAGRSTGELFF.

This clonotype was picked up a small number of times. The chain is built from TRBV19 and TRBJ1-1; D is undetermined. Trimming took 5 bases from V and 4 from J, leaving 11 bases between them. The CDR3 loop spans 13 amino acids. From germline, CDR1 is LNHDA and CDR2 SQIVND (reference sequence). The CDR3 DNA reads as TGTGCCAGTAGTGGGTATCTGATCACTGAAGCTTTCTTT. Its protein is CASSGYLITEAFF.

V usage is TRBV7-2 and J usage is TRBJ1-5; D unclear. Germline CDR1 is SGHTA and CDR2 is FQGNSA. V was trimmed by 1 base and J by 7 bases, leaving 11 bases between them. The CDR3 extends over 14 amino acids. The CDR3 sequence is CASSLGGLGQPQHF. CDR3 bases: TGTGCCAGCAGCTTAGGAGGATTGGGGCAGCCCCAGCATTTT.

This clonotype was counted a few times. The chain carries TRBV19 and TRBJ2-7, with D hard to call. The CDR3 has 13 amino acids. V was trimmed by 3 bases and J by 7 bases, leaving 13 bases between them. Germline lookup yields CDR1 LNHDA and CDR2 SQIVND (reference sequence). CDR3 DNA: TGTGCCAGTAGTATTGGCCTCCCCGGTGAGCAGTACTTC. Its translation is CASSIGLPGEQYF.

This clonotype was detected ten times or more. The rearrangement uses TRBV20-1 and TRBJ2-7; tentatively, D is TRBD1 (6 bases). The CDR3 is 14 amino acids. CDR1 DFQATT and CDR2 SNEGSKA come from the germline V gene (reference sequence). V was shortened by 3 bases and J by 3 bases, with 15 bases between the two germline ends. The DNA of the CDR3 is TGCAGTGCTAGGCGTACAGGGACCTACTACGAGCAGTACTTC. Residues: CSARRTGTYYEQYF.

The table lists this clonotype with many counts. The chain recombines TRBV6-6 with TRBJ2-7; TRBD1 matches 7 bases. Losses at the gene ends were 7 bases for V and 7 bases for J; bases not matched to a gene: 4. This CDR3 spans 11 amino acids. Germline V gene lookup returns CDR1 MNHNY and CDR2 SVGAGI (reference sequence). CDR3 nucleotides: TGTGCCAGCATCGCAGGGGGTGAGCAGTACTTC. This encodes CASIAGGEQYF.

This clonotype was observed a handful of times. The chain uses TRBV12-3 or TRBV12-4 and TRBJ2-3, with 7 bases lining up with TRBD1. This CDR3 region has 14 residues. J was trimmed by 5 bases and V by 8 bases; bases with no gene match: 10. Written as DNA, the CDR3 is TGTGCCAGCCCCCCGGGACAGCTGGGAGATACGCAGTATTTT. It codes for CASPPGQLGDTQYF.

This clonotype occurred many times. The chain couples TRBV6-1 to TRBJ2-7, with D unresolved. Trimming shortened V by 1 base and J by 3 bases, and 16 bases separated the two germline ends. The V gene's germline CDR1 is MNHNS and CDR2 SASEGT. The CDR3 has 16 residues. The CDR3 loop is CASSEGVETAYYEQYF. The CDR3 nucleotides read TGTGCCAGCAGTGAAGGGGTCGAGACGGCCTACTACGAGCAGTACTTC.

There are many counts of this clonotype. CDR3 in amino acids: CSVQLGVGRETQYF. The CDR3 DNA reads as TGCAGCGTCCAGCTCGGGGTGGGGCGGGAGACCCAGTACTTC. J is TRBJ2-5 and V is TRBV29-1; either TRBD1 or TRBD2 may supply D (5 bases each). Trimming took 6 bases from V and 5 from J, leaving 19 bases between them. The CDR3 is 14 amino acids. Germline CDR1 reads SQVTM; CDR2 reads ANQGSEA.

The rearrangement uses TRBV28 and TRBJ2-3, with TRBD2 matching 10 bases. V lost 4 bases to trimming and J lost 0 bases; unmatched junction nucleotides: 10. Germline assignment: CDR1 MDHEN and CDR2 SYDVKM. CDR3 length: 18 amino acids. The CDR3 sequence is CASSYPPSGGLSTDTQYF. The CDR3 bases are TGTGCCAGCAGTTATCCACCTAGCGGGGGCCTCAGCACAGATACGCAGTATTTT.

This clonotype appeared a few times. The chain has TRBV7-9 and TRBJ2-6, with unresolved D. This CDR3 spans 14 amino acids. Between the trimmed V and J ends, which lost 3 bases and 2 bases, there was a span of 5 bases. The germline V gene encodes CDR1 SEHNR and CDR2 FQNEAQ (reference sequence). DNA for the CDR3: TGTGCCAGCAGCTTGGTTACTGGGGCCAACGTCCTGACTTTC. This sequence encodes CASSLVTGANVLTF.

This clonotype was seen ten or more times. The chain carries TRBV4-1 and TRBJ2-2; D is unresolved. The CDR3 contains 12 residues. CDR1 is MGHRA and CDR2 is YSYEKL in the germline V gene. V lost 0 bases to trimming and J lost 6 bases, with 2 bases between them. The CDR3 reads CASSQDAGELFF. CDR3 in DNA: TGCGCCAGCAGCCAAGACGCCGGGGAGCTGTTTTTT.

This clonotype occurred a few times. The rearrangement links TRBV3-1 to TRBJ1-2; weak D call: TRBD1 (5 bases). The CDR3 totals 12 residues. Trimming took 8 bases from V and 7 from J, leaving 14 bases between them. Germline V gives CDR1 LGHDT, CDR2 YNNKEL (reference sequence). The CDR3 loop reads CASSGGPSGYTF. The CDR3 region has the DNA TGTGCCAGCTCGGGGGGTCCGTCTGGCTACACCTTC.